The text below deals with one T cell receptor (beta chain). Its antigen is undetermined. Its ends do not fully match the called genes, so a read error is possible. The germline V gene encodes CDR1 MNHNS and CDR2 SASEGT. This CDR3 has 14 residues. The data were taken from a study of tumor and adjacent non-tumor tissue in lung cancer. Study-level information: There were some 11 adenocarcinoma, a couple of squamous cell carcinoma and 1 small cell lung cancer cases. Study-wide points: Top 100 clones took a larger repertoire share in normal lung. Significantly higher TCR diversity was found in tumor than normal lung. Tumor TCR diversity, when higher, was linked to shorter survival.

Three rounds of nested PCR, following a modified ARM-PCR protocol, produced the TCRbeta library. MiXCR, applied by TCRdb to the multiplex PCR reads, yields one record per CDR3 protein. The table records 65,000 to 80,000 distinct CDR3 sequences, around 73% of them present only once. This sample's RNA came from whole unsorted tissue. The chain employs TRBV6-1 and TRBJ2-7; 7 nucleotides align to TRBD1. This receptor was identified in a man between 60 and 75 years old with non-small cell lung cancer. Source material: lung tumor tissue. The CDR3 nucleotides read TGTGTCAGCAGTGAAGGGGACAGCTCCTACGAGCAATACTTC. Protein: CVSSEGDSSYEQYF.